The present T cell receptor beta chain was sequenced within a study of technical replicates of blood from a few donors. Germline V gene sequence: CDR1 SEHNR, CDR2 FQNEAQ (reference sequence). Trimming cost V 1 base and J 1 base, with 10 bases left between them. The CDR3 length is 15 residues. TCRdb keeps only in-frame clones here, not all; method: immunoSEQ multiplex PCR. Here the sample spans tens of thousands of clones, 92% being singletons. Sequenced: T cells isolated from PBMCs. The chain joins TRBV7-9 to TRBJ2-5, with D possibly matching TRBD1 (5 bases). The receptor was derived from a human donor in good health. The CDR3 coding sequence is TGTGCCAGCAGCTTAGTGTCAGGGCTCCAAGAGACCCAGTACTTC. Its protein product is CASSLVSGLQETQYF.